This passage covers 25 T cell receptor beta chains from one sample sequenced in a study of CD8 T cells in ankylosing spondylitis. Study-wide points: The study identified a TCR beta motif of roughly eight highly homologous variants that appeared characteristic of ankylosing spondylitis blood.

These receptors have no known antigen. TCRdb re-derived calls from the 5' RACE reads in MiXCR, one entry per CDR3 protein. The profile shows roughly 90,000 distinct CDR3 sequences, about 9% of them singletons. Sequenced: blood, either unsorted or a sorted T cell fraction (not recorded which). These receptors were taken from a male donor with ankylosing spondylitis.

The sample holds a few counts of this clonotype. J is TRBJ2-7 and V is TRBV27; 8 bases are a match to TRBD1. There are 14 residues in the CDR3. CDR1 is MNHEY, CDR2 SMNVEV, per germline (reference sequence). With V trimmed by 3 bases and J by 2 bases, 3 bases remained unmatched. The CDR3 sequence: CASSFQGATYEQYF. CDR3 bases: TGTGCCAGCAGTTTTCAGGGGGCAACCTACGAGCAGTACTTC.

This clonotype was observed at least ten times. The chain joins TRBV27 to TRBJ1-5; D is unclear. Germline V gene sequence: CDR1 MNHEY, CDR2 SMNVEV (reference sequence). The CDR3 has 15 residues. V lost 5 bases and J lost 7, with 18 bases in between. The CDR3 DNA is TGTGCCAGCAGTCCCCGGTCGGGAGGAGGACAGCCCCAGCATTTT. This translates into CASSPRSGGGQPQHF.

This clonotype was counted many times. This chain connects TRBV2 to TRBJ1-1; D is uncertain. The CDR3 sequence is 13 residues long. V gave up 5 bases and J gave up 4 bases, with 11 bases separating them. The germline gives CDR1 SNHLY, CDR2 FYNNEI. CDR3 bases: TGTGCCAGCAGTCCCTTGGCACCCACTGAAGCTTTCTTT. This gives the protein CASSPLAPTEAFF.

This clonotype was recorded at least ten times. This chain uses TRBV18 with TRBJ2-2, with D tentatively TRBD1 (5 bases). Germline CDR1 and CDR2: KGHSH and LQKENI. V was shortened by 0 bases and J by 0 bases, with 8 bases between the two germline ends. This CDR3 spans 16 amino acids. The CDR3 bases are TGTGCCAGCTCACCACCGGACACAGCGAACACCGGGGAGCTGTTTTTT. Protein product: CASSPPDTANTGELFF. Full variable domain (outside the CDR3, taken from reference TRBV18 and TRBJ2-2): NAGVMQNPRHLVRRRGQEARLRCSPMKGHSHVYWYRQLPEEGLKFMVYLQKENIIDESGMPKERFSAEFPKEGPSILRIQQVVRGDSAAYFCASSPPDTANTGELFFGEGSRLTVL.

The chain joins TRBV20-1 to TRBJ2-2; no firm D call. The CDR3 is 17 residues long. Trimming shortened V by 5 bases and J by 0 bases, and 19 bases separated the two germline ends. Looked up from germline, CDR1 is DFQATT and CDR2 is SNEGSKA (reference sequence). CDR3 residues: CSAHPSRRASNTGELFF. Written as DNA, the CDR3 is TGCAGTGCTCACCCCTCCCGTCGGGCTTCGAACACCGGGGAGCTGTTTTTT.

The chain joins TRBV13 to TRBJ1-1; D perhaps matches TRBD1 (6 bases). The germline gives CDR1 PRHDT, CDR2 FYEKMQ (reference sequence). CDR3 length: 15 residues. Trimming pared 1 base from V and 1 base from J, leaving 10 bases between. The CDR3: CASSLEGTRNTEAFF. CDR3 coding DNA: TGTGCCAGCAGCTTAGAAGGGACAAGGAACACTGAAGCTTTCTTT.

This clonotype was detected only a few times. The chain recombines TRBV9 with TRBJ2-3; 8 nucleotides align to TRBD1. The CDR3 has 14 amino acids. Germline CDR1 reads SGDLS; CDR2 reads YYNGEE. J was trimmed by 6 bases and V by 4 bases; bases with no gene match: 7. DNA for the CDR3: TGTGCCAGCAGCTCCCGACAGGGGTGGGATACGCAGTATTTT. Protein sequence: CASSSRQGWDTQYF.

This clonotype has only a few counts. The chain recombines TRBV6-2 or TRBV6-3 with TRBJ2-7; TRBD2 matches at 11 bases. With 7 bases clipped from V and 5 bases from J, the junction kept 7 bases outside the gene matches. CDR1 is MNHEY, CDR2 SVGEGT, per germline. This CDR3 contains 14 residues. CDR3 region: CASINGLAGNEQYV. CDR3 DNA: TGTGCCAGCATCAACGGACTAGCGGGCAACGAGCAGTACGTC.

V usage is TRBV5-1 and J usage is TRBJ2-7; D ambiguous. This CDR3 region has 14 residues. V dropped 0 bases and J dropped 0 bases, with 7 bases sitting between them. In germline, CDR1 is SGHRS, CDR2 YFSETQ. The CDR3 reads CASSLEYTSYEQYF. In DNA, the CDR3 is TGCGCCAGCAGCTTGGAGTACACCTCCTACGAGCAGTACTTC.

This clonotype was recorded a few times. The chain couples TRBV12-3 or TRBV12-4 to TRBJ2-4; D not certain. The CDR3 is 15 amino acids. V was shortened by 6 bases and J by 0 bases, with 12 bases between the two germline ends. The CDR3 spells CASSGEVLAKNIQYF. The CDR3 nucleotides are TGTGCCAGCAGCGGCGAGGTGTTAGCCAAAAACATTCAGTACTTC.

CDR3: CASSPPGQHYNEQFF. CDR3 bases: TGTGCCAGCAGCCCACCGGGACAGCATTACAATGAGCAGTTCTTC. The chain recombines TRBV6-1 with TRBJ2-1, with 7 bases that match TRBD1. CDR3 length equals 15 residues. Per the germline V gene, CDR1 is MNHNS and CDR2 is SASEGT. The V segment lost 6 bases and the J segment 4 bases; nucleotides outside the gene matches: 9.

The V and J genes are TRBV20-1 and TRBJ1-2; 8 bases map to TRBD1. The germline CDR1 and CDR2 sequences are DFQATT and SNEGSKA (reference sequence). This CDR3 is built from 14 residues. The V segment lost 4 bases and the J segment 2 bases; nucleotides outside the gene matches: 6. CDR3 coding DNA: TGCAGTGCTATACTGGACAGGGACAACTATGGCTACACCTTC. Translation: CSAILDRDNYGYTF.

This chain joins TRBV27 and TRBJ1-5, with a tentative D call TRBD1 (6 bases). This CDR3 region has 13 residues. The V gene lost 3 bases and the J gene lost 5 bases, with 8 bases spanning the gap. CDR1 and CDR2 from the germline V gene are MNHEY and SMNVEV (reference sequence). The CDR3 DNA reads TGTGCCAGCAGTTTTGACAGGTATCAGCCCCAGCATTTT. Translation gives CASSFDRYQPQHF.

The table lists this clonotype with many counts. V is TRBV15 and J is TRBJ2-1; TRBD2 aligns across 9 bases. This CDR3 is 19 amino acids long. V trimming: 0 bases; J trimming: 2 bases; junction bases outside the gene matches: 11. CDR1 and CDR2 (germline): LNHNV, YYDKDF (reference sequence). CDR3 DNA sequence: TGTGCCACCAGCAGAGATCGGAATCCCGGCGGGAGGGCCTACAATGAGCAGTTCTTC. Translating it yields CATSRDRNPGGRAYNEQFF.

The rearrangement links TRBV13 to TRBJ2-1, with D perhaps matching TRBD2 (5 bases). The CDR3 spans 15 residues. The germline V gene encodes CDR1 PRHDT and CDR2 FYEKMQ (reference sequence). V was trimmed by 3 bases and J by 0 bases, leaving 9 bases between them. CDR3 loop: CASSFSANSYNEQFF. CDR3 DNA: TGTGCCAGCAGCTTTAGCGCGAACTCCTACAATGAGCAGTTCTTC.

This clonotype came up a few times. The CDR3 bases are TGTGCCAGCAGCCTAGGGGCCGGCTATGGCTACACCTTC. Residues: CASSLGAGYGYTF. The chain couples TRBV9 to TRBJ1-2, with a possible D match to TRBD1 (5 bases). Per germline, CDR1 SGDLS and CDR2 YYNGEE. The CDR3 covers 13 residues. V shed 4 bases and J shed 4 bases, with 11 bases lying between them.

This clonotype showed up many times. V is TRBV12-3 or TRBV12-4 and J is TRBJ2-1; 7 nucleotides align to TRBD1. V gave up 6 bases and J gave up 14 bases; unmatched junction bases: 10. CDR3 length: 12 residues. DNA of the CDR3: TGTGCCAGCAGGAGGCCGGGACAGTTAAAGTTCTTC. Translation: CASRRPGQLKFF.

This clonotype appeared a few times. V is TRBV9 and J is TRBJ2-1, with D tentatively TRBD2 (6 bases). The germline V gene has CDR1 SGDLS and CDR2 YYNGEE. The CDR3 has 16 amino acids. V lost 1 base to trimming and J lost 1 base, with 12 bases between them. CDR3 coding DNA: TGTGCCAGCAGCGTATTCGGGGGAGCGTCCTACAATGAGCAGTTCTTC. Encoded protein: CASSVFGGASYNEQFF.

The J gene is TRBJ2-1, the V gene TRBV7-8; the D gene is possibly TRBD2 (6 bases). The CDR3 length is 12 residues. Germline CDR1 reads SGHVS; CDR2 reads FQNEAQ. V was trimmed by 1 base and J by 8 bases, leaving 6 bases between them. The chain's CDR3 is CASSLGEDEQFF. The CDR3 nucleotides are TGTGCCAGCAGCTTAGGGGAGGATGAGCAGTTCTTC.

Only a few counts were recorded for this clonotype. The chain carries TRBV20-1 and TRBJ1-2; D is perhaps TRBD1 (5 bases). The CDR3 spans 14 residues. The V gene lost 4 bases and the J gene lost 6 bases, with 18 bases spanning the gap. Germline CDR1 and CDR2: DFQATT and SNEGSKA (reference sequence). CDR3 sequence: CSATGFGGNNGYTF. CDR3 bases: TGCAGTGCTACCGGATTTGGGGGGAATAATGGCTACACCTTC.

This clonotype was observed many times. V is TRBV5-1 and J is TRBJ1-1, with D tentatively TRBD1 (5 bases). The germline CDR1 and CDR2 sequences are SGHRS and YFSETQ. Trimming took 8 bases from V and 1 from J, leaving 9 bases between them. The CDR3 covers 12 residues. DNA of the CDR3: TGCGCCAGTCAAAGGGGGAACACTGAAGCTTTCTTT. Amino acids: CASQRGNTEAFF.

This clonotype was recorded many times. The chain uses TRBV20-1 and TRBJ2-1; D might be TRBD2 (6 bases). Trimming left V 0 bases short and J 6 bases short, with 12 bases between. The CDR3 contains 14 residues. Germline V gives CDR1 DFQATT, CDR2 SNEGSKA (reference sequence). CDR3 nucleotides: TGCAGTGCTAGAGATACGGGCGGGGCCAATGAGCAGTTCTTC. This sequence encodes CSARDTGGANEQFF.

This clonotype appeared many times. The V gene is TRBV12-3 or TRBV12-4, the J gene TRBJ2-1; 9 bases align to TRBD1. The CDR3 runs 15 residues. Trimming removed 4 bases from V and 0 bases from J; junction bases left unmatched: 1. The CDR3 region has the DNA TGTGCCAGCAGTTCGGGACAGGGCTCCTACAATGAGCAGTTCTTC. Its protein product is CASSSGQGSYNEQFF.

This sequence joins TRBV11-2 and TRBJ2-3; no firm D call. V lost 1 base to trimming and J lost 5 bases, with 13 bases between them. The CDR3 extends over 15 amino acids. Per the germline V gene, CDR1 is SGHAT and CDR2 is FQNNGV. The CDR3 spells CASSLALAPGDTQYF. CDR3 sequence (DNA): TGTGCCAGCAGCTTAGCGCTGGCCCCGGGAGATACGCAGTATTTT. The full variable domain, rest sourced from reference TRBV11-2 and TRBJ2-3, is EAGVAQSPRYKIIEKRQSVAFWCNPISGHATLYWYQQILGQGPKLLIQFQNNGVVDDSQLPKDRFSAERLKGVDSTLKIQPAKLEDSAVYLCASSLALAPGDTQYFGPGTRLTVL.

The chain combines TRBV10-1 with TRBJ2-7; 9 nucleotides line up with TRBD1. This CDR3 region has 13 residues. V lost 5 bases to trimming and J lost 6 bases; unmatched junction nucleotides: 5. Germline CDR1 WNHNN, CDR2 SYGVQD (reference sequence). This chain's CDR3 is CASSRTGDREQYF. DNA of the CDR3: TGCGCCAGCAGTAGGACAGGGGATCGCGAGCAGTACTTC.